Reported below is one T cell receptor beta chain. What it recognizes is unknown. TCRdb reanalysed the RACE reads using MiXCR and keeps one entry per CDR3 protein. The sample lists under 400,000 distinct CDR3 sequences; 5% to 6.5% were seen once. Germline V CDR1 and CDR2: MNHEY, SVGAGI. Trimming took 6 bases from V and 5 from J, leaving 8 bases between them. CDR3 length: 11 amino acids. These data come from a study of human T cells and chemical hapten exposure. For the study at large: Mostly female, the patients presented with alopecia areata, totalis or universalis. Broader study findings: Large CDR3 similarity clusters arose significantly more often from expanded TCRs than from controls.

The sample's time point: pre-sensitization, week 0. Treatment reported: therapeutic diphenylcyclopropenone sensitization with weekly scalp DPC. The chain has TRBV6-5 and TRBJ2-7; D call uncertain. Sequencing used whole blood, obtained in connection with sensitization to the hapten diphenylcyclopropenone (DPC). This receptor was taken from a woman in her 50s with alopecia areata. Some clones in this sample may be carry-over from other donors' samples. CDR3 sequence: CASRVSDEQYF. The CDR3 DNA follows: TGTGCCAGCAGGGTCTCGGACGAGCAGTACTTC.